Below are 28 T cell receptor beta chains sequenced from a single sample in a study of Ad26.COV2.S vaccination and SARS-CoV-2 variants. Treatment indicated: approximately 18 received Ad26.COV2.S at low or high dose, single or two shots; about 5 received placebo; per-sample allocation not given. Specimen acquisition occurred on day 63 following the initial vaccine or placebo injection. Repertoires were generated with immunoSEQ multiplex PCR, while TCRdb's copy carries only in-frame clones and drops some. The sample yields around 320,000 clones, roughly 84% seen once. The sample consisted of peripheral blood, taken in a trial of Ad26.COV2.S vaccine versus placebo. Receptors originate from a person aged 18 to 59 who received the Ad26.COV2.S COVID-19 vaccine or a placebo.

The V and J genes are TRBV5-4 and TRBJ1-4; TRBD1 matches 8 bases. The ends lost 2 bases at V and 5 bases at J; junction bases unmatched: 5. Per the germline V gene, CDR1 is SGHNT and CDR2 is YYREEE (reference sequence). This CDR3 contains 15 residues. The DNA for the CDR3 is TGTGCCAGCAGCTTATTCAGGGGGCGGAATGAAAAACTGTTTTTT. Its protein product is CASSLFRGRNEKLFF.

This chain uses TRBV5-1 with TRBJ1-1; 7 nucleotides align to TRBD1. Germline V gene sequence: CDR1 SGHRS, CDR2 YFSETQ. The CDR3 has 14 amino acids. V lost 4 bases and J lost 7; bases outside the gene matches: 10. The chain's CDR3 is CASSLRQGTGEAFF. In DNA form, the CDR3 reads TGCGCCAGCAGCCTGCGACAGGGAACTGGTGAAGCTTTCTTT.

The rearrangement uses TRBV12-5 and TRBJ1-4; D possibly corresponds to TRBD1 (5 bases). Germline-derived CDR1 and CDR2 are LGHNT and FRNRAP. This CDR3 contains 14 residues. Trimming left V 5 bases short and J 6 bases short, with 13 bases between. The CDR3 sequence: CASGLGVEHEKLFF. In DNA, the CDR3 is TGTGCTAGTGGTCTAGGGGTGGAGCATGAAAAACTGTTTTTT.

The CDR3 DNA reads as TGTGCCAGGGAGGACGTCGACTATGGCTACACCTTC. Translating gives CAREDVDYGYTF. The chain is built from TRBV2 and TRBJ1-2; D gene uncertain. The CDR3 has 12 amino acids. Germline CDR1 and CDR2: SNHLY and FYNNEI. V lost 9 bases, J lost 3 bases, and 11 bases lay in between.

CDR3 loop: CASSLEVGINQPQHF. The DNA of the CDR3 is TGTGCCAGCAGCTTAGAAGTTGGAATCAATCAGCCCCAGCATTTT. The J gene is TRBJ1-5, the V gene TRBV7-6; D not certain. The V end was cut by 1 base, the J end by 3 bases, with 10 bases between. Germline-derived CDR1 and CDR2 are SGHVS and FNYEAQ. The CDR3 loop spans 15 amino acids.

The rearrangement links TRBV5-4 to TRBJ2-5, with D possibly TRBD2 on 6 matching bases. V lost 5 bases, J lost 5 bases, and 16 bases lay in between. CDR1 is SGHNT, CDR2 YYREEE, per germline (reference sequence). The CDR3 totals 14 residues. This CDR3 reads CASSSPTSTETQYF. The CDR3 DNA sequence: TGTGCCAGCAGTTCGCCGACTAGTACGGAGACCCAGTACTTC.

CDR3 protein: CASSLLGGNTIYF. CDR3 coding DNA: TGTGCCAGCAGTTTATTAGGGGGAAACACCATATATTTT. The chain links TRBV12-3 or TRBV12-4 to TRBJ1-3; D uncertain. With 2 bases removed from V and 4 bases from J, the gap between germline ends came to 6 bases. The CDR3 totals 13 residues.

The V call is TRBV6-4, the J call TRBJ2-2; D is unresolved. The CDR3 has 13 residues. V shed 4 bases and J shed 6 bases, with 9 bases lying between them. CDR1 MRHNA and CDR2 SNTAGT come from the germline V gene. CDR3 loop: CASSVIDSGELFF. The CDR3 DNA is TGTGCCAGCAGTGTTATAGATTCCGGGGAGCTGTTTTTT.

DNA for the CDR3: TGTGCCAGCAGTTTTAGGGAGGGGGCCAAGACTGAAGCTTTCTTT. Residues: CASSFREGAKTEAFF. The rearrangement joins TRBV27 to TRBJ1-1; the match to TRBD1 covers 7 bases. Germline values: CDR1 MNHEY, CDR2 SMNVEV (reference sequence). The V gene end was trimmed by 3 bases and the J gene end by 5 bases; junction bases not matched to a gene: 9. CDR3 length: 15 amino acids.

V gene TRBV20-1 combines with J gene TRBJ1-2, with 7 bases aligning to TRBD1. Germline trimming cut 5 bases from V and 3 bases from J; bases unmatched to any gene: 0. The CDR3 totals 11 residues. Germline V gene lookup returns CDR1 DFQATT and CDR2 SNEGSKA (reference sequence). CDR3 nucleotide sequence: TGCAGTGCTGGGACAGACTATGGCTACACCTTC. Encoded protein: CSAGTDYGYTF.

The V and J genes are TRBV19 and TRBJ2-2; TRBD2 is a possible D gene (5 bases). The CDR3 loop spans 15 amino acids. In germline, CDR1 is LNHDA, CDR2 SQIVND (reference sequence). With 7 bases removed from V and 2 bases from J, the gap between germline ends came to 14 bases. CDR3: CASTTGSGNTGELFF. The CDR3 DNA is TGTGCCAGTACCACTGGGTCGGGAAACACCGGGGAGCTGTTTTTT.

The J gene is TRBJ1-1, the V gene TRBV5-1; D not certain. This CDR3 is built from 15 residues. The germline V gene has CDR1 SGHRS and CDR2 YFSETQ. The V gene lost 2 bases and the J gene lost 3 bases, with 14 bases spanning the gap. Here the CDR3 reads CASSFRGYGDTEAFF. CDR3 sequence (DNA): TGCGCCAGCAGCTTCCGGGGATATGGGGACACTGAAGCTTTCTTT.

The chain carries TRBV4-1 and TRBJ2-5; no reliable D call. This CDR3 comprises 16 residues. CDR1 and CDR2 from the germline V gene are MGHRA and YSYEKL. V lost 1 base to trimming and J lost 1 base, with 13 bases between them. CDR3 bases: TGCGCCAGCAGCCAAGGCGTGGTTGGAATCCAAGAGACCCAGTACTTC. Protein sequence: CASSQGVVGIQETQYF.

This chain links TRBV5-3 with TRBJ1-2, with 9 bases fitting TRBD1. TRBV5-3 is given ORF status, its function remaining uncertain. CDR3 length: 16 amino acids. With V trimmed by 5 bases and J by 4 bases, 12 bases remained unmatched. CDR3 residues: CARRLRDREESYGYTF. DNA for the CDR3: TGTGCCAGAAGACTACGGGACAGGGAGGAGAGCTATGGCTACACCTTC.

The chain joins TRBV4-3 to TRBJ1-3; D is undetermined. CDR1 is LGHNA, CDR2 YSLEER, per germline. The CDR3 length is 16 residues. V was shortened by 2 bases and J by 0 bases, with 11 bases between the two germline ends. The CDR3 DNA reads as TGCGCCAGCAGCCAAAAGGACGCCAGCTCTGGAAACACCATATATTTT. Translation: CASSQKDASSGNTIYF.

The chain has TRBV11-2 and TRBJ2-7, with TRBD2 matching 8 bases. The CDR3 length is 15 residues. Germline CDR1 and CDR2: SGHAT and FQNNGV. The J segment lost 3 bases and the V segment lost 6 bases, leaving 10 bases of the junction unmatched. CDR3 in amino acids: CASRISGGHNYEQYF. The CDR3 region has the DNA TGTGCCAGCAGGATCAGCGGGGGCCATAACTACGAGCAGTACTTC.

The V call is TRBV29-1, the J call TRBJ1-2; D gene ambiguous. The CDR3 totals 13 residues. CDR1 and CDR2 from the germline V gene are SQVTM and ANQGSEA. The ends were cut back, 1 base at V and 3 bases at J, with 9 bases in the middle. The CDR3 sequence: CSVEGGKDYGYTF. The DNA of the CDR3 is TGCAGCGTTGAAGGCGGAAAAGACTATGGCTACACCTTC.

The chain recombines TRBV5-1 with TRBJ1-2, with D perhaps matching TRBD1 (5 bases). V was pared by 0 bases and J by 3 bases, with 9 bases between. The CDR3 spans 14 residues. Germline lookup yields CDR1 SGHRS and CDR2 YFSETQ. This CDR3 reads CASSLAGPDYGYTF. The CDR3 DNA reads as TGCGCCAGCAGCTTGGCAGGGCCCGACTATGGCTACACCTTC.

CDR3 amino acids: CAWGDRSYTEAFF. For the CDR3, the DNA is TGTGCCTGGGGGGACAGGAGTTACACTGAAGCTTTCTTT. V gene TRBV30 combines with J gene TRBJ1-1; 8 bases line up with TRBD1. CDR3 length equals 13 residues. Germline V gives CDR1 GTSNPN, CDR2 SVGIG (reference sequence). Trimming at V came to 5 bases and at J to 3 bases, leaving 5 bases not matched to a gene.

The table lists this clone with a count of one. The rearrangement links TRBV3-1 (or the pseudogene TRBV3-2) to TRBJ1-2, with D maybe TRBD1 (5 bases). Germline lookup yields CDR1 LGHDT and CDR2 YNNKEL (reference sequence). The CDR3 has 14 residues. Deletions cut 1 base from V and 6 bases from J, with 12 bases between. Here the CDR3 reads CASSQGDGYHGYTF. The CDR3 DNA reads TGTGCCAGCAGCCAAGGGGACGGTTATCATGGCTACACCTTC.

The rearrangement uses TRBV2 and TRBJ2-7; the D is unclear. Germline V gives CDR1 SNHLY, CDR2 FYNNEI. V was clipped by 2 bases and J by 3 bases, with 8 bases between them. CDR3 length equals 13 residues. Here the CDR3 reads CASSESDGYEQYF. Here the CDR3 DNA reads TGTGCCAGCAGTGAATCGGACGGCTACGAGCAGTACTTC.

The chain couples TRBV7-3 to TRBJ2-2, with 8 nucleotides matching TRBD1. Trimming at V came to 5 bases and at J to 6 bases, leaving 8 bases not matched to a gene. The CDR3 sequence is 15 residues long. Germline V CDR1 and CDR2: SGHTA, FQGTGA. This chain's CDR3 is CASSPRQGAAGELFF. The CDR3 coding sequence is TGTGCCAGCAGCCCTCGGCAGGGGGCGGCCGGGGAGCTGTTTTTT. The complete variable domain, with remaining parts taken from reference TRBV7-3 and TRBJ2-2, reads GAGVSQTPSNKVTEKGKYVELRCDPISGHTALYWYRQSLGQGPEFLIYFQGTGAADDSGLPNDRFFAVRPEGSVSTLKIQRTERGDSAVYLCASSPRQGAAGELFFGEGSRLTVL.

The genes are TRBV19 and TRBJ2-7; TRBD1 matches 9 bases. V lost 6 bases to trimming and J lost 5 bases; unmatched junction nucleotides: 5. The CDR3 extends over 13 amino acids. Looked up from germline, CDR1 is LNHDA and CDR2 is SQIVND (reference sequence). The DNA for the CDR3 is TGTGCCAGTAGCCCCCGGGACAGGGACGAGCAGTACTTC. This gives the protein CASSPRDRDEQYF.

The chain couples TRBV2 to TRBJ2-7; no definite D call. CDR1 and CDR2 (germline): SNHLY, FYNNEI. V lost 6 bases, J lost 1 base, and 13 bases lay in between. CDR3 length: 14 residues. This CDR3 is CASSDTLSSYEQYF. Written as DNA, the CDR3 is TGTGCCAGCAGCGACACCTTATCTTCCTACGAGCAGTACTTC.

The V and J genes are TRBV10-3 and TRBJ1-1; no reliable D call. Germline CDR1 ENHRY, CDR2 SYGVKD. The germline V and J ends were trimmed by 0 bases and 1 base, with 6 bases remaining between them. The CDR3 contains 14 residues. CDR3 amino acids: CAISESRQNTEAFF. CDR3 bases: TGTGCCATCAGTGAGTCGCGGCAGAACACTGAAGCTTTCTTT.

The chain is built from TRBV18 and TRBJ2-3; 11 bases align to TRBD2. The J segment lost 2 bases and the V segment lost 2 bases, leaving 3 bases of the junction unmatched. The germline CDR1 and CDR2 sequences are KGHSH and LQKENI. This CDR3 has 16 residues. CDR3 sequence reads: CASSPTSGGYTDTQYF. CDR3 bases: TGTGCCAGCTCACCAACTAGCGGGGGTTACACAGATACGCAGTATTTT.

The CDR3 bases are TGTGCCAGCAGTTACCGGTCTAGCGGCGTCCAAGAGACCCAGTACTTC. The encoded protein is CASSYRSSGVQETQYF. The J gene is TRBJ2-5, the V gene TRBV6-5; 7 nucleotides align to TRBD2. Germline assignment: CDR1 MNHEY and CDR2 SVGAGI. The CDR3 sequence is 16 residues long. After removal of 2 bases from V and 1 base from J, the junction contained 7 bases not matched to a gene.

J is TRBJ1-1 and V is TRBV4-1; D is possibly TRBD1 (5 bases). Between the trimmed V and J ends, which lost 4 bases and 5 bases, there was a span of 14 bases. Germline V gene sequence: CDR1 MGHRA, CDR2 YSYEKL. The length of the CDR3 is 14 residues. The CDR3 loop reads CASSPLGGGTEAFF. The DNA for the CDR3 is TGCGCCAGCAGCCCTCTGGGGGGAGGGACTGAAGCTTTCTTT.